The rows below give T cell receptor beta chains drawn from one sample of a study of cytomegalovirus exposure and HLA in healthy donors. The method was immunoSEQ multiplex PCR; TCRdb's version includes in-frame clones alone and lacks a portion of them. The table includes under 200,000 clones, roughly 80% detected once. Input material: PBMCs. The receptors originated from a woman younger than 30 in good health and CMV-seronegative. Both conserved end residues are part of each CDR3. The order of the fields is clone size, V gene, J gene, D gene, CDR3 protein, CDR3 DNA. A D gene is named only where the DNA matches it firmly. Not every row has a clone size; where given, it reads once, few, many or a size class.

clone_size: NA
v_call: TRBV5-8
j_call: TRBJ1-4
d_call: TRBD1
cdr3_aa: CASSLDIGRTGWNEKLFF
cdr3_nt: TGTGCCAGCAGCTTGGATATTGGGAGGACAGGCTGGAATGAAAAACTGTTTTTT

clone_size: NA
v_call: TRBV6-5
j_call: TRBJ2-1
d_call: NA
cdr3_aa: CASSYSIGRHNEQFF
cdr3_nt: TGTGCCAGCAGTTACTCGATCGGGAGACACAATGAGCAGTTCTTC

clone_size: NA
v_call: TRBV7-9
j_call: TRBJ2-1
d_call: NA
cdr3_aa: CASSLRQNEQFF
cdr3_nt: TGTGCCAGCAGCTTACGACAGAATGAGCAGTTCTTC

clone_size: NA
v_call: TRBV30
j_call: TRBJ2-5
d_call: TRBD2
cdr3_aa: CAKSWGGVETQYF
cdr3_nt: TGTGCCAAGAGCTGGGGGGGGGTGGAGACCCAGTACTTC

clone_size: NA
v_call: TRBV4-3
j_call: TRBJ1-1
d_call: NA
cdr3_aa: CASSQENGQTTEAFF
cdr3_nt: TGCGCCAGCAGCCAAGAGAACGGACAAACCACTGAAGCTTTCTTT

clone_size: NA
v_call: TRBV27
j_call: TRBJ2-7
d_call: TRBD1
cdr3_aa: CASSLDRMREQYF
cdr3_nt: TGTGCCAGCAGCTTGGACAGGATGAGAGAGCAGTACTTC

clone_size: NA
v_call: TRBV2
j_call: TRBJ2-1
d_call: NA
cdr3_aa: CASSRYNEQFF
cdr3_nt: TGTGCCAGCAGCCGTTACAATGAGCAGTTCTTC

clone_size: few
v_call: TRBV5-1
j_call: TRBJ2-3
d_call: NA
cdr3_aa: CASSLDVAGTDTQYF
cdr3_nt: TGCGCCAGCAGCTTGGATGTAGCGGGCACAGATACGCAGTATTTT

clone_size: NA
v_call: TRBV2
j_call: TRBJ2-6
d_call: TRBD1
cdr3_aa: CASRITDREDPGANVLTF
cdr3_nt: TGTGCCAGCAGGATTACGGACAGGGAGGATCCTGGGGCCAACGTCCTGACTTTC

clone_size: NA
v_call: TRBV10-3
j_call: TRBJ1-1
d_call: TRBD1
cdr3_aa: CAISTTGTGITEAFF
cdr3_nt: TGTGCCATCTCAACCACCGGGACAGGGATTACTGAAGCTTTCTTT

clone_size: NA
v_call: TRBV5-6
j_call: TRBJ1-1
d_call: NA
cdr3_aa: CASSWTSGTEAFF
cdr3_nt: TGTGCCAGCAGCTGGACTTCCGGGACAGAAGCTTTCTTT

clone_size: NA
v_call: TRBV27
j_call: TRBJ1-5
d_call: TRBD1
cdr3_aa: CASSPLGQGDGRPQHF
cdr3_nt: TGTGCCAGCAGTCCCCTCGGACAGGGGGATGGTCGGCCCCAGCATTTT

clone_size: NA
v_call: TRBV15
j_call: TRBJ1-2
d_call: TRBD1
cdr3_aa: CATSRDKAQDRVLGYTF
cdr3_nt: TGTGCCACCAGCAGGGATAAAGCCCAGGACAGGGTTTTGGGCTACACCTTC

clone_size: NA
v_call: TRBV2
j_call: TRBJ2-5
d_call: TRBD2
cdr3_aa: CASRKAGDGETQYF
cdr3_nt: TGTGCCAGCAGAAAAGCGGGAGATGGAGAGACCCAGTACTTC

clone_size: once
v_call: TRBV19
j_call: TRBJ1-5
d_call: TRBD1
cdr3_aa: CASSIWATGSSNQPQHF
cdr3_nt: TGTGCCAGTAGTATTTGGGCGACAGGGAGCAGCAATCAGCCCCAGCATTTT

clone_size: once
v_call: TRBV7-9
j_call: TRBJ2-6
d_call: TRBD1
cdr3_aa: CASSSGTGNSGANVLTF
cdr3_nt: TGTGCCAGCAGCTCCGGGACAGGGAACTCTGGGGCCAACGTCCTGACTTTC

clone_size: NA
v_call: TRBV18
j_call: TRBJ2-1
d_call: TRBD1
cdr3_aa: CASSPPGQTYNEQFF
cdr3_nt: TGTGCCAGCTCACCACCGGGACAGACTTACAATGAGCAGTTCTTC

clone_size: NA
v_call: TRBV28
j_call: TRBJ2-7
d_call: TRBD2
cdr3_aa: CASRPTSVGIGEQYF
cdr3_nt: TGTGCCAGCAGACCGACTAGCGTGGGGATCGGCGAGCAGTACTTC

clone_size: NA
v_call: TRBV29-1
j_call: TRBJ2-7
d_call: NA
cdr3_aa: CSVGRDSSYEQYF
cdr3_nt: TGCAGCGTTGGGCGGGATAGCTCCTACGAGCAGTACTTC

clone_size: NA
v_call: TRBV7-2
j_call: TRBJ2-1
d_call: NA
cdr3_aa: CASSPGLRYNEQFF
cdr3_nt: TGTGCCAGCAGCCCGGGACTGAGATACAATGAGCAGTTCTTC

clone_size: NA
v_call: TRBV6-1
j_call: TRBJ2-7
d_call: TRBD1
cdr3_aa: CASSEGQGTIIDYEQYF
cdr3_nt: TGTGCCAGCAGTGAAGGACAGGGTACAATAATCGACTACGAGCAGTACTTC

clone_size: NA
v_call: TRBV27
j_call: TRBJ1-2
d_call: NA
cdr3_aa: CASSLSSRSYYGYTF
cdr3_nt: TGTGCCAGCAGTTTATCGTCTCGCAGTTACTATGGCTACACCTTC

clone_size: NA
v_call: TRBV18
j_call: TRBJ2-3
d_call: NA
cdr3_aa: CASSASRVNAQYF
cdr3_nt: TGTGCCAGCTCAGCCTCCAGGGTTAATGCGCAGTATTTT

clone_size: NA
v_call: TRBV27
j_call: TRBJ2-7
d_call: TRBD2
cdr3_aa: CASSYTLAGFYEQYF
cdr3_nt: TGTGCCAGCAGTTATACGCTAGCGGGGTTCTACGAGCAGTACTTC

clone_size: NA
v_call: TRBV5-1
j_call: TRBJ2-3
d_call: TRBD2
cdr3_aa: CASSLAGTSGRGGDTQYF
cdr3_nt: TGCGCCAGCAGCTTGGCCGGGACTAGCGGGAGGGGCGGAGATACGCAGTATTTT

clone_size: NA
v_call: TRBV13
j_call: TRBJ1-1
d_call: NA
cdr3_aa: CASLTGTRVRLPFF
cdr3_nt: TGTGCCAGCTTAACAGGGACCCGTGTTCGTCTACCTTTCTTT

clone_size: NA
v_call: TRBV5-6
j_call: TRBJ2-7
d_call: NA
cdr3_aa: CASSYDRVLYEQYF
cdr3_nt: TGTGCCAGCAGCTACGACCGGGTTTTATACGAGCAGTACTTC

clone_size: once
v_call: TRBV27
j_call: TRBJ1-5
d_call: TRBD1
cdr3_aa: CASSQITGGQRHQPQHF
cdr3_nt: TGTGCCAGCAGCCAAATTACAGGGGGCCAAAGGCATCAGCCCCAGCATTTT

clone_size: NA
v_call: TRBV4-1
j_call: TRBJ1-1
d_call: NA
cdr3_aa: CASSQGGGREAFF
cdr3_nt: TGCGCCAGCAGCCAAGGGGGGGGGCGTGAAGCTTTCTTT